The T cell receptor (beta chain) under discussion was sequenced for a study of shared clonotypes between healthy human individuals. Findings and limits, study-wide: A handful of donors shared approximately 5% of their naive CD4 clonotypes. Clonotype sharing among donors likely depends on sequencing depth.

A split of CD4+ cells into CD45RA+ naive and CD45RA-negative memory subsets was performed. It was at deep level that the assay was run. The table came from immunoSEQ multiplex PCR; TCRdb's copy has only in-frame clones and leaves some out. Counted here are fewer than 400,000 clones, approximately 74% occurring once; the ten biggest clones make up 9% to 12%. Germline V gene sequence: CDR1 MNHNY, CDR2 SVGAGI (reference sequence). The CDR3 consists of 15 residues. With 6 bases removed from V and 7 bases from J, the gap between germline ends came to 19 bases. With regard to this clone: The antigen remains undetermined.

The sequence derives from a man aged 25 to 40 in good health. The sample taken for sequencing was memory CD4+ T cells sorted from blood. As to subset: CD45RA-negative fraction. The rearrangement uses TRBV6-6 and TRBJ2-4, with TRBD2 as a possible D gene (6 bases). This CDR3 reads CASSLRDLSGNIQYF. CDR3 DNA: TGTGCCAGCAGCCTCCGGGACCTAAGCGGGAACATTCAGTACTTC.